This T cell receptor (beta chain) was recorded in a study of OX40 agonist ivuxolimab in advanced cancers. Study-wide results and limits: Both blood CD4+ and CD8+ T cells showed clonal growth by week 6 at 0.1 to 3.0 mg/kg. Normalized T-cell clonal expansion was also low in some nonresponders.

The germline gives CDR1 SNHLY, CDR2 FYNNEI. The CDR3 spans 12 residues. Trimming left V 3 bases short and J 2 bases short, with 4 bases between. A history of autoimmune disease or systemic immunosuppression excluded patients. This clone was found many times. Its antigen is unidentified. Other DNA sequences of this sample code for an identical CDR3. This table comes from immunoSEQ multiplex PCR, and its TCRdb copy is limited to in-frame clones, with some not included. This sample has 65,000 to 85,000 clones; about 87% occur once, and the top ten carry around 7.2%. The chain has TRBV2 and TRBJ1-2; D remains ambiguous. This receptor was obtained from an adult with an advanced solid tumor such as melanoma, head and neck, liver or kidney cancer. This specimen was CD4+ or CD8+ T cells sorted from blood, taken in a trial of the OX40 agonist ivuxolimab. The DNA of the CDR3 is TGTGCCAGCAGTGACAGGAACTATGGCTACACCTTC. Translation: CASSDRNYGYTF.